These T cell receptor beta chains were read from a single sample in a study of control samples from healthy donors and cancer patients. Assay: immunoSEQ multiplex PCR; the TCRdb copy retains only in-frame clones and omits some. This sample has around 140,000 clones, with 90% to 95% found just once. The sequenced material came from blood. The receptor set was obtained from a man aged 18 to 29 in good health. Both conserved end residues are part of each CDR3. D genes are given only for firm matches. Size is stated for part of the rows, as once, few or many counts, or as a class when the clone is expanded.

J gene: TRBJ2-1
V gene: TRBV2
D gene: .
clone size: .
CDR3 DNA: TGTGCCAGCAGTGACAGGTTCGTCAGGGAATACAATGAGCAGTTCTTC
CDR3 protein: CASSDRFVREYNEQFF

J gene: TRBJ2-5
V gene: TRBV4-2
D gene: TRBD2
clone size: .
CDR3 DNA: TGTGCCAGCAGCCAAGAGGGGGGGTCCCAAGAGACCCAGTACTTC
CDR3 protein: CASSQEGGSQETQYF

J gene: TRBJ1-1
V gene: TRBV7-9
D gene: .
clone size: .
CDR3 DNA: TGTGCCAGCAGCCGGGACGGGACAACGAACACTGAAGCTTTCTTT
CDR3 protein: CASSRDGTTNTEAFF

J gene: TRBJ1-6
V gene: TRBV30
D gene: .
clone size: .
CDR3 DNA: TGTGCCTGGAGGCCAATACAGGGCGCGGTAAATTCACCCCTCCACTTT
CDR3 protein: CAWRPIQGAVNSPLHF

J gene: TRBJ2-1
V gene: TRBV5-1
D gene: TRBD2
clone size: once
CDR3 DNA: TGCGCCAGCAGATTAGCGGGGTCATACAATGAGCAGTTCTTC
CDR3 protein: CASRLAGSYNEQFF

J gene: TRBJ2-5
V gene: TRBV3-1/TRBV3-2
D gene: .
clone size: .
CDR3 DNA: TGTGCCAGCACCCGAACAGGGCTAACGGCCCGACGCCAAGAGACCCAGTACTTC
CDR3 protein: CASTRTGLTARRQETQYF

J gene: TRBJ1-1
V gene: TRBV19
D gene: .
clone size: .
CDR3 DNA: TGTGCCAGTAGTGCAGGTCAATTTTTGGGGACTGAAGCTTTCTTT
CDR3 protein: CASSAGQFLGTEAFF

J gene: TRBJ1-1
V gene: TRBV7-2
D gene: .
clone size: few
CDR3 DNA: TGTGCCAGCAGCTCTTATCCTTGGACACAAACGAACACTGAAGCTTTCTTT
CDR3 protein: CASSSYPWTQTNTEAFF

J gene: TRBJ1-1
V gene: TRBV29-1
D gene: .
clone size: .
CDR3 DNA: TGCAGCGTTGAGGGGGCTGAGGCCCCGGGAGCTTTCTTT
CDR3 protein: CSVEGAEAPGAFF

J gene: TRBJ1-2
V gene: TRBV29-1
D gene: .
clone size: .
CDR3 DNA: TGCAGCGTTGATCTCAGGGTCGGAGAAGGCTACACCTTC
CDR3 protein: CSVDLRVGEGYTF

J gene: TRBJ1-1
V gene: TRBV10-3
D gene: .
clone size: .
CDR3 DNA: TGTGCCACACTTACAACAGGGAGAACTGAAGCTTTCTTT
CDR3 protein: CATLTTGRTEAFF

J gene: TRBJ2-2
V gene: TRBV9
D gene: .
clone size: .
CDR3 DNA: TGTGCCAGCAGCCCCTTCCCGACAGGCCCGAGGGCCGGGGAGCTGTTTTTT
CDR3 protein: CASSPFPTGPRAGELFF

J gene: TRBJ2-1
V gene: TRBV9
D gene: TRBD2
clone size: .
CDR3 DNA: TGTGCCAGCAGCGTAGTGGGCGGGAGGGCCTACAATGAGCAGTTCTTC
CDR3 protein: CASSVVGGRAYNEQFF

J gene: TRBJ1-5
V gene: TRBV11-2
D gene: .
clone size: .
CDR3 DNA: TGTGCCAGCAGCCCGGGGCAGGGCACGATCAAACAGCCCCAGCATTTT
CDR3 protein: CASSPGQGTIKQPQHF

J gene: TRBJ1-2
V gene: TRBV29-1
D gene: .
clone size: .
CDR3 DNA: TGCAGCGTTGATGTGGGCGCCGGCGACTTGGATGGCTACACCTTC
CDR3 protein: CSVDVGAGDLDGYTF

J gene: TRBJ2-1
V gene: TRBV5-6
D gene: .
clone size: .
CDR3 DNA: TGTGCCAGCAGCTTGGTCGAGTCCAATGAGCAGTTCTTC
CDR3 protein: CASSLVESNEQFF

J gene: TRBJ1-1
V gene: TRBV7-6
D gene: .
clone size: .
CDR3 DNA: TGTGCCAGCAGCTCCGCTAGGAGAGTGGTGAACACTGAAGCTTTCTTT
CDR3 protein: CASSSARRVVNTEAFF